This TCR beta chain originates from a study of blood T cell repertoires in COVID-19. For the study at large: Acute-phase and convalescent COVID-19 samples originated in the United States, Italy and Spain. Sources were T cells, B-cell-depleted T cells, or PBMCs; the material itself was cDNA or gDNA.

The V gene's germline CDR1 is LNHDA and CDR2 SQIVND (reference sequence). Trimming cost V 0 bases and J 4 bases; bases outside gene matches: 5. The CDR3 totals 15 residues. Per the study methods: Estimated nucleated cell counts came from reference gene primer amplification. TCRdb's table, derived via immunoSEQ multiplex PCR, lists solely in-frame clones and lacks some. The V and J calls and clone size were taken over from that table, and D and trimming were inferred from the DNA. The profile shows tens of thousands of clones, 60% to 75% of them singletons. The V call is TRBV19, the J call TRBJ2-7, with 8 bases matching TRBD2. The sequence was obtained from an older woman with acute or convalescent COVID-19. The specimen was peripheral blood. The CDR3 DNA reads TGTGCCAGTAGTATAGATCCGCGGGAGGTATACGAGCAGTACTTC. It codes for CASSIDPREVYEQYF.